The 5 T cell receptor beta chains reported below all come from one sample, sequenced in a study of cytomegalovirus exposure and HLA in healthy donors. The PCR ran on 60 Vbeta and 13 Jbeta primers. Repertoires were generated with immunoSEQ multiplex PCR, while TCRdb's copy carries only in-frame clones and drops some. This sample has 100,000 to 150,000 clones, with around 84% found just once. The sample was PBMCs. These receptors came from a young man in good health and CMV-seronegative.

This clone was picked up a small number of times. V gene TRBV5-1 combines with J gene TRBJ2-7; D might be TRBD2 (6 bases). Germline values: CDR1 SGHRS, CDR2 YFSETQ. The V end lost 1 base, the J end lost 2 bases, and 10 bases lay between the germline ends. This CDR3 has 14 amino acids. CDR3 bases: TGCGCCAGCAGCTTGTATGGGGGGACCTACGAGCAGTACTTC. Translated: CASSLYGGTYEQYF.

This chain uses TRBV7-9 with TRBJ2-1; 7 nucleotides align to TRBD1. Unmatched junction bases numbered 15, after V lost 4 bases and J lost 6 bases. The germline CDR1 and CDR2 sequences are SEHNR and FQNEAQ (reference sequence). The CDR3 spans 17 residues. The CDR3 spells CASSSSKDRAYTNEQFF. The CDR3 bases are TGTGCCAGCAGCTCATCGAAAGACAGGGCATATACCAATGAGCAGTTCTTC.

This clone showed up just a few times. This rearrangement joins TRBV19 to TRBJ1-1; D gene uncertain. The CDR3 runs to 12 residues. V shed 5 bases and J shed 1 base, with 5 bases lying between them. Germline V gene sequence: CDR1 LNHDA, CDR2 SQIVND (reference sequence). The CDR3 DNA sequence: TGTGCCAGTAGTTGGCAGAACACTGAAGCTTTCTTT. As protein: CASSWQNTEAFF.

In DNA, the CDR3 is TGTGCCAGTAGGGTGACAGGGGGCTCCTACGAGCAGTACTTC. Protein: CASRVTGGSYEQYF. The chain employs TRBV19 and TRBJ2-7, with TRBD1 matching over 9 bases. The CDR3 sequence is 14 residues long. Germline CDR1 LNHDA, CDR2 SQIVND (reference sequence). V shed 6 bases, J shed 0 bases, and the junction held 3 bases outside the gene matches.

The rearrangement joins TRBV19 to TRBJ1-1; perhaps TRBD1 as D (6 bases). This CDR3 is built from 13 residues. The germline V and J ends were trimmed by 2 bases and 6 bases, with 10 bases remaining between them. The germline CDR1 and CDR2 sequences are LNHDA and SQIVND (reference sequence). The DNA for the CDR3 is TGTGCCAGTAGTATATTGGACAGTTCTGAAGCTTTCTTT. It specifies CASSILDSSEAFF. Drawing the rest from reference TRBV19 and TRBJ1-1, the complete variable domain is DGGITQSPKYLFRKEGQNVTLSCEQNLNHDAMYWYRQDPGQGLRLIYYSQIVNDFQKGDIAEGYSVSREKKESFPLTVTSAQKNPTAFYLCASSILDSSEAFFGQGTRLTVV.